This T cell receptor (beta chain) came from a study of blood T cell repertoires in COVID-19. In the study's own analysis: From reference gene primer amplification, estimates of nucleated cell counts were derived. The table came from immunoSEQ multiplex PCR; TCRdb's copy has only in-frame clones and leaves some out. That table gives V, J and clone size, and the DNA gave D and trimming. The top ten hold around 0.64% of the sample, which has 450,000 to 500,000 clones, about nine tenths seen once. The CDR3 runs 14 residues. J lost 3 bases, V lost 0 bases, and 0 bases had no gene match. CDR1 and CDR2 (germline): SGHRS, YFSETQ. With regard to this clone: The sample carries other DNA sequences with the same CDR3.

This receptor was taken from a woman aged 18-35 years who had recovered from COVID-19. This chain uses TRBV5-1 with TRBJ2-3; 8 nucleotides line up with TRBD1. Source material: PBMCs or T cells enriched from blood (not recorded which). CDR3 region: CASSLDRGTDTQYF. CDR3 in DNA: TGCGCCAGCAGCTTGGACAGGGGGACAGATACGCAGTATTTT.